This TCR beta chain originates from a study of shared clonotypes between healthy human individuals. On the study more broadly: CD8 memory received one plate per donor, CD8 naive two, CD4 memory three and CD4 naive three. Study-wide findings and caveats: The study generally estimated greater richness for naive than memory subsets.

The CDR3 has 14 residues. Germline loops: CDR1 KGHSH, CDR2 LQKENI. The ends were cut back, 4 bases at V and 5 bases at J, with 11 bases in the middle. For sorted subsets, about 190 ng DNA per replicate equaled around 30,000 T cell genomes. TCRdb keeps only in-frame clones here, not all; method: immunoSEQ multiplex PCR. Among fewer than 3 million clones listed, just under 95% were seen once. Participating donors were healthy, HIV-negative adults free of recent acute infections or vaccinations. As regards this clone: As yet, its antigen is unknown.

The chain couples TRBV18 to TRBJ2-2, with D possibly matching TRBD1 (5 bases). Input material: naive CD4+ T cells from PBMCs. Documented subset: CD45RA+ positively selected. The source is a man between 18 and 35 years old in good health. Some clones in this sample may be carry-over from other donors' samples. CDR3 nucleotide sequence: TGTGCCAGCTCACACCAGACAGATACCGGGGAGCTGTTTTTT. It encodes CASSHQTDTGELFF.